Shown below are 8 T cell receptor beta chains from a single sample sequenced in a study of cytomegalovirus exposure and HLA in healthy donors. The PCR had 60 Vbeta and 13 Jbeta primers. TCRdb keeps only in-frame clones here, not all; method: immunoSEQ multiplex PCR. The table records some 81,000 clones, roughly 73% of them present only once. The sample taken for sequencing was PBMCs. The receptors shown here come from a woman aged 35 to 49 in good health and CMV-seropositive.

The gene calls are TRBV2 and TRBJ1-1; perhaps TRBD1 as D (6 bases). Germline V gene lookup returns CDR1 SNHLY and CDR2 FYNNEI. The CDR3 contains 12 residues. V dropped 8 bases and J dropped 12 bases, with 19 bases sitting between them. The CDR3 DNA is TGTGCCAGCTCCAAATTACGGGACATCCCTTTCTTT. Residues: CASSKLRDIPFF. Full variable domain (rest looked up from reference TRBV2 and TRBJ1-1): EPEVTQTPSHQVTQMGQEVILRCVPISNHLYFYWYRQILGQKVEFLVSFYNNEISEKSEIFDDQFSVERPDGSNFTLKIRSTKLEDSAMYFCASSKLRDIPFFGQGTRLTVV.

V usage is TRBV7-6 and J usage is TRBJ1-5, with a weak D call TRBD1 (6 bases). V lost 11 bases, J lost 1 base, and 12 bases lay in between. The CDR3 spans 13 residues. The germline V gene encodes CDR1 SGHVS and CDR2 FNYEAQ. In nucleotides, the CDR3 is TGTGCCGGGGGCAGGGCAAGCAATCAGCCCCAGCATTTT. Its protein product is CAGGRASNQPQHF.

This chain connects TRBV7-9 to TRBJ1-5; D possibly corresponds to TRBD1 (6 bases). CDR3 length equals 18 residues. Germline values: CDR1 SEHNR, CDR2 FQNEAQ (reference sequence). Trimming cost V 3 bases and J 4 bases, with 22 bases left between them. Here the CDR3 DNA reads TGTGCCAGCAGCTTGTCGTGGGCAGGGGTCCCCCGTAATCAGCCCCAGCATTTT. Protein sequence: CASSLSWAGVPRNQPQHF.

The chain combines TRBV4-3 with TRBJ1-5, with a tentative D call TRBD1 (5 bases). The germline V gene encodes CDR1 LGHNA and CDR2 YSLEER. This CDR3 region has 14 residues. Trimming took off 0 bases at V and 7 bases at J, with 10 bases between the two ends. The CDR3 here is CASSQEGRGQPQHF. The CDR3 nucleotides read TGCGCCAGCAGCCAAGAAGGTCGGGGGCAGCCCCAGCATTTT.

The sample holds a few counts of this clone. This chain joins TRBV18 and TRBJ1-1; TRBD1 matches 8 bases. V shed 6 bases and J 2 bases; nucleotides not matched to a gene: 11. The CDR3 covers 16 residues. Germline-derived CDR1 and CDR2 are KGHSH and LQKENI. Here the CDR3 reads CASSLDGQGLNTEAFF. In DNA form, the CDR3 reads TGTGCCAGCTCCCTAGATGGACAGGGTCTTAACACTGAAGCTTTCTTT. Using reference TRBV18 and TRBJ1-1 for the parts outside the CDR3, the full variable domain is NAGVMQNPRHLVRRRGQEARLRCSPMKGHSHVYWYRQLPEEGLKFMVYLQKENIIDESGMPKERFSAEFPKEGPSILRIQQVVRGDSAAYFCASSLDGQGLNTEAFFGQGTRLTVV.

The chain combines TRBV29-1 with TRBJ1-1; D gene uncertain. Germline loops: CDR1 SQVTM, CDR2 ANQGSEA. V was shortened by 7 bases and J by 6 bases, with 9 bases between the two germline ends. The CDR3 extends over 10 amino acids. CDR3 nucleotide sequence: TGCAGCGCCGCCCAGTCTGAAGCTTTCTTT. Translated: CSAAQSEAFF.

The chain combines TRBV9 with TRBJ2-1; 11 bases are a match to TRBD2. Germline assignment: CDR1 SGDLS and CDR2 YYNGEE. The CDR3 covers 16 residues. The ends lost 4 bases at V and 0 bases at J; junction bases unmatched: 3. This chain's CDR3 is CASSFSGGASYNEQFF. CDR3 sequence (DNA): TGTGCCAGCAGCTTTAGCGGGGGGGCCTCCTACAATGAGCAGTTCTTC.

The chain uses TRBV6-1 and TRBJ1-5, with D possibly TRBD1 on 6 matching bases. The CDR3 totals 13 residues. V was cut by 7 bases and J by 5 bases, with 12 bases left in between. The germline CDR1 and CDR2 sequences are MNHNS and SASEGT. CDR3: CASKLQGYQPQHF. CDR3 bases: TGTGCCAGCAAATTACAGGGTTATCAGCCCCAGCATTTT.